The text below deals with one T cell receptor (beta chain). The sample comes from a study of T cells in Graves' hyperthyroidism and ophthalmopathy. Germline assignment: CDR1 DFQATT and CDR2 SNEGSKA (reference sequence). This CDR3 region has 14 residues. Trimming took 3 bases from V and 8 from J; bases not matched to a gene: 8. Under 12 ml fresh peripheral blood yielded the PBMCs. RNA transcripts yielded amplified TCR beta CDR3 regions. An initial round of RT-PCR targeting the TCR CDR3 relied on the HTBI primer set. MiXCR was run by TCRdb on the multiplex PCR reads, yielding one entry per CDR3 protein. The sample holds roughly 350,000 distinct CDR3 sequences, roughly an eighth seen once.

The chain employs TRBV20-1 and TRBJ2-2, with TRBD2 matching over 8 bases. Sequenced material: blood. This clonotype originated in a woman aged 40 to 55 with Graves' ophthalmopathy. This CDR3 is CSASGRGGMGELFF. The CDR3, as DNA: TGCAGTGCTAGCGGGAGGGGGGGGATGGGGGAGCTGTTTTTT.